This TCR beta chain was profiled in a study of spatial heterogeneity in lung cancer. Study summary: Alpha-chain detections were consistently fewer than beta-chain detections among the sequences.

With regard to this clonotype: Its specificity is not known.

The time point denotes: sample taken at primary tumor resection. Study results and limitations: Counts that tracked tumor mutation counts were those of expanded intratumoral alpha and beta TCRs.

MiXCR, run by TCRdb on the 5' RACE reads, gives a single entry per CDR3 protein. Seen here are fewer than 5,500 distinct CDR3 sequences, 3% to 4% observed once, and the top ten hold less than 25%. The V and J ends lost 3 bases and 5 bases, in that order; junction bases with no gene match: 7. This CDR3 comprises 17 residues. The germline V gene has CDR1 MNHEY and CDR2 SMNVEV (reference sequence). The rearrangement joins TRBV27 to TRBJ2-2; TRBD2 matches at 12 bases. The TCR was taken from a female donor with early-stage non-small cell lung cancer. The specimen was lung tumor tissue, collected at surgery. CDR3 coding DNA: TGTGCCAGCAGTTTCAGGCCTAGCGGGAGGGGAACCGGGGAGCTGTTTTTT. Its protein is CASSFRPSGRGTGELFF.